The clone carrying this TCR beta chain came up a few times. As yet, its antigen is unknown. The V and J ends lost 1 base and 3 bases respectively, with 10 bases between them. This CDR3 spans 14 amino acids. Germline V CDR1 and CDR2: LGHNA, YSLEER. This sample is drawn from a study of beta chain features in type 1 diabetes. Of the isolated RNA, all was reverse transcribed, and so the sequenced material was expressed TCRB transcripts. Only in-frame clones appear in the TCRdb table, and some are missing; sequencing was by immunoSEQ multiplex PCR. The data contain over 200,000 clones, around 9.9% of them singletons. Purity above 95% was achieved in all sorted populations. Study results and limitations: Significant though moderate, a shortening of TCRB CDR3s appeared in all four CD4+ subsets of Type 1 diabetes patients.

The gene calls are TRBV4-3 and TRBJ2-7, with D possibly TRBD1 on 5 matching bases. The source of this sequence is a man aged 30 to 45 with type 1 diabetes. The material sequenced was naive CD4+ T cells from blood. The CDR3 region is CASSQVWQGYEQYF. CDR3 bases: TGCGCCAGCAGCCAAGTTTGGCAGGGCTACGAGCAGTACTTC.